This entry lists 28 T cell receptor beta chains sequenced from one sample in a study of blood T cell repertoires in COVID-19. TCRdb keeps only in-frame clones here, not all; method: immunoSEQ multiplex PCR. The table shows 200,000 to 250,000 clones, with 75% to 90% occurring only once. Material for sequencing was PBMCs or T cells enriched from blood (not recorded which). The receptors shown here come from a man aged 35-49 years who had recovered from COVID-19.

The chain uses TRBV7-6 and TRBJ2-7; 10 nucleotides align to TRBD2. The germline V gene has CDR1 SGHVS and CDR2 FNYEAQ. Trimming cost V 3 bases and J 2 bases; bases outside gene matches: 7. The CDR3 covers 16 residues. The CDR3 sequence is CASSLSTSGDAYEQYF. DNA of the CDR3: TGTGCCAGCAGCTTGTCTACTAGCGGGGATGCCTACGAGCAGTACTTC. Based on the CDR3 plus reference TRBV7-6 and TRBJ2-7, the full variable domain is GAGVSQSPRYKVTKRGQDVALRCDPISGHVSLYWYRQALGQGPEFLTYFNYEAQQDKSGLPNDRFSAERPEGSISTLTIQRTEQRDSAMYRCASSLSTSGDAYEQYFGPGTRLTVT.

This chain joins TRBV5-4 and TRBJ1-1; 9 bases align to TRBD1. The CDR3 is 14 residues long. Germline CDR1 and CDR2: SGHNT and YYREEE (reference sequence). V lost 6 bases to trimming and J lost 1 base; unmatched junction nucleotides: 4. The CDR3 sequence: CASKPGQGNTEAFF. The DNA for the CDR3 is TGTGCCAGCAAACCGGGACAGGGGAACACTGAAGCTTTCTTT.

This rearrangement joins TRBV2 to TRBJ1-4, with D uncertain. This CDR3 is 12 amino acids long. V was cut by 8 bases and J by 6 bases, with 10 bases left in between. Per the germline V gene, CDR1 is SNHLY and CDR2 is FYNNEI. The CDR3 coding sequence is TGTGCCAGCGGAGGGTTTGATGAAAAACTGTTTTTT. Its translation: CASGGFDEKLFF.

The CDR3 loop reads CASSLGTGTGELFF. The CDR3 bases are TGTGCCAGCAGCTTAGGGACAGGGACGGGGGAGCTGTTTTTT. The V gene is TRBV7-3, the J gene TRBJ2-2; 9 nucleotides line up with TRBD1. CDR1 and CDR2 from the germline V gene are SGHTA and FQGTGA. The J segment lost 8 bases and the V segment lost 2 bases, leaving 3 bases of the junction unmatched. This CDR3 spans 14 amino acids.

This clone was picked up one time. This may come from a read error, since a much larger clone is one base off. The sample has other DNA sequences that encode this CDR3 too. The chain links TRBV5-6 to TRBJ2-5; no clear D gene. The length of the CDR3 is 11 residues. Trimming left V 3 bases short and J 5 bases short, with 5 bases between. Germline V CDR1 and CDR2: SGHDT, YYEEEE. CDR3 sequence (DNA): TGTGCCAGCAGCTGGCGGGAGACCCAGTACTTC. Translated: CASSWRETQYF.

This rearrangement joins TRBV5-1 to TRBJ2-7; a possible D gene is TRBD1 (7 bases). The V gene's germline CDR1 is SGHRS and CDR2 YFSETQ. This CDR3 region has 16 residues. The V end was cut by 7 bases, the J end by 4 bases, with 24 bases between. CDR3 in amino acids: CASCPFAGQRFYEQYF. The CDR3, as DNA: TGCGCCAGCTGCCCTTTTGCGGGACAGCGATTTTACGAGCAGTACTTC.

The chain recombines TRBV7-9 with TRBJ2-6; 10 positions agree with TRBD1. The germline gives CDR1 SEHNR, CDR2 FQNEAQ (reference sequence). With 4 bases clipped from V and 4 bases from J, the junction kept 10 bases outside the gene matches. There are 18 residues in the CDR3. As DNA, the CDR3 is TGTGCCAGCAGCTCTGGCGGGACAGGGGTGAACGGGGCCAACGTCCTGACTTTC. It yields the protein CASSSGGTGVNGANVLTF. The full variable domain, completed using reference TRBV7-9 and TRBJ2-6, is DTGVSQNPRHKITKRGQNVTFRCDPISEHNRLYWYRQTLGQGPEFLTYFQNEAQLEKSRLLSDRFSAERPKGSFSTLEIQRTEQGDSAMYLCASSSGGTGVNGANVLTFGAGSRLTVL.

The chain uses TRBV5-4 and TRBJ1-3, with 7 bases matching TRBD1. This CDR3 spans 15 amino acids. The ends lost 6 bases at V and 2 bases at J; junction bases unmatched: 8. The germline V gene encodes CDR1 SGHNT and CDR2 YYREEE (reference sequence). CDR3 DNA sequence: TGTGCCAGCACCGTCGGGACAGCAACTGGAAACACCATATATTTT. Translation gives CASTVGTATGNTIYF.

V gene TRBV12-3 or TRBV12-4 combines with J gene TRBJ1-6; TRBD1 matches 9 bases. V shed 5 bases, J shed 14 bases, and the junction held 4 bases outside the gene matches. The CDR3 loop spans 12 amino acids. CDR3 sequence reads: CASSTGTGTLHF. Here the CDR3 DNA reads TGTGCCAGCAGTACCGGGACAGGGACCCTCCACTTT.

The chain links TRBV5-8 to TRBJ2-5, with 10 positions matching TRBD2. The germline gives CDR1 SGHTS, CDR2 YDEGEE. CDR3 length equals 14 residues. The V and J ends lost 0 bases and 9 bases, in that order; junction bases with no gene match: 5. The CDR3 DNA follows: TGTGCCAGCAGCTTGGTAGCGGGAGGTTGGGCCCAGTACTTC. Translation gives CASSLVAGGWAQYF.

The table lists this clone with a count of one. The chain uses TRBV6-5 and TRBJ1-2; 8 bases line up with TRBD1. J gave up 8 bases and V 6 bases, and 5 bases lay outside the gene matches. CDR1 and CDR2 (germline): MNHEY, SVGAGI. The CDR3 has 12 residues. The chain's CDR3 is CASSQGAGGYTF. The CDR3 DNA reads TGTGCCAGCAGCCAGGGGGCTGGCGGCTACACCTTC.

The chain employs TRBV7-3 and TRBJ1-6; 7 positions match TRBD1. Germline V gene data show CDR1 as SGHTA and CDR2 as FQGTGA. The trim removed 0 bases at V and 5 bases at J, leaving 13 bases unmatched. The CDR3 has 19 residues. This CDR3 reads CASSLTRPTGPANNSPLHF. The CDR3 coding sequence is TGTGCCAGCAGCTTAACCCGCCCGACAGGGCCGGCTAATAATTCACCCCTCCACTTT.

This chain connects TRBV2 to TRBJ1-6, with TRBD1 matching 10 bases. The CDR3 has 15 amino acids. Germline V gene lookup returns CDR1 SNHLY and CDR2 FYNNEI. The V gene end was trimmed by 5 bases and the J gene end by 5 bases; junction bases not matched to a gene: 3. The DNA for the CDR3 is TGTGCCAGCAGTAAGGACAGGGGGAATAATTCACCCCTCCACTTT. Translating gives CASSKDRGNNSPLHF.

The rearrangement joins TRBV11-2 to TRBJ2-1; 7 nucleotides align to TRBD1. V was clipped by 5 bases and J by 10 bases; unmatched bases: 14. CDR3 length: 15 amino acids. CDR1 and CDR2 (germline): SGHAT, FQNNGV. CDR3: CASSDLGTEGVEQFF. Written as DNA, the CDR3 is TGTGCCAGCAGCGACCTAGGGACAGAAGGGGTAGAGCAGTTCTTC.

This chain uses TRBV5-1 with TRBJ1-1, with D tentatively TRBD1 (5 bases). The germline V gene encodes CDR1 SGHRS and CDR2 YFSETQ. V lost 5 bases and J lost 2, with 19 bases in between. The CDR3 is 16 amino acids. CDR3 sequence: CASRQTTALSNTEAFF. CDR3 sequence (DNA): TGCGCCAGCAGACAGACGACAGCCCTATCTAACACTGAAGCTTTCTTT.

In this sample, this clone turned up a few times. The chain couples TRBV19 to TRBJ2-1; maybe TRBD2 (6 bases). Trimming cost V 5 bases and J 4 bases, with 12 bases left between them. The CDR3 totals 14 residues. Germline CDR1 LNHDA, CDR2 SQIVND (reference sequence). CDR3 nucleotide sequence: TGTGCCAGTAGTTTACGGGAGTGGTACAATGAGCAGTTCTTC. This translates into CASSLREWYNEQFF. The full variable domain, completed using reference TRBV19 and TRBJ2-1, is DGGITQSPKYLFRKEGQNVTLSCEQNLNHDAMYWYRQDPGQGLRLIYYSQIVNDFQKGDIAEGYSVSREKKESFPLTVTSAQKNPTAFYLCASSLREWYNEQFFGPGTRLTVL.

The chain recombines TRBV30 with TRBJ1-2; D possibly corresponds to TRBD1 (6 bases). Per germline, CDR1 GTSNPN and CDR2 SVGIG (reference sequence). With 7 bases removed from V and 0 bases from J, the gap between germline ends came to 9 bases. CDR3 length: 12 residues. The CDR3 DNA reads as TGTGCCTACAGGGCAGCTAACTATGGCTACACCTTC. Its translation: CAYRAANYGYTF.

The V gene is TRBV3-1 (or the pseudogene TRBV3-2), the J gene TRBJ2-7; D is perhaps TRBD1 (6 bases). Germline V CDR1 and CDR2: LGHDT, YNNKEL (reference sequence). The CDR3 runs to 14 residues. Trimming took off 5 bases at V and 1 base at J, with 12 bases between the two ends. This CDR3 reads CASSYRERSYEQYF. DNA for the CDR3: TGTGCCAGCAGCTACAGGGAAAGGTCCTACGAGCAGTACTTC.

The chain recombines TRBV19 with TRBJ1-1; 7 nucleotides match TRBD1. V shed 5 bases and J 4 bases; nucleotides not matched to a gene: 10. The CDR3 extends over 15 amino acids. Germline V gives CDR1 LNHDA, CDR2 SQIVND (reference sequence). The CDR3: CASSATGLWTTEAFF. The CDR3 DNA is TGTGCCAGTAGTGCGACAGGGTTGTGGACCACTGAAGCTTTCTTT.

The chain is built from TRBV11-2 and TRBJ1-6; TRBD1 is a possible D gene (6 bases). Trimming cost V 2 bases and J 11 bases, with 13 bases left between them. This CDR3 is 14 amino acids long. Looked up from germline, CDR1 is SGHAT and CDR2 is FQNNGV. For the CDR3, the DNA is TGTGCCAGCAGCTTATCAGGGGATAAGCCACCCCTCCACTTT. Its translation is CASSLSGDKPPLHF.

V usage is TRBV2 and J usage is TRBJ1-2, with no clear D. CDR3 length: 13 residues. V lost 6 bases to trimming and J lost 4 bases, with 12 bases between them. Germline CDR1 and CDR2: SNHLY and FYNNEI. The CDR3 sequence is CASSPTEVYGYTF. The DNA of the CDR3 is TGTGCCAGCAGCCCGACTGAAGTCTATGGCTACACCTTC.

The chain recombines TRBV5-4 with TRBJ1-4, with 10 positions matching TRBD1. This CDR3 is 16 amino acids long. Trimming cost V 3 bases and J 4 bases; bases outside gene matches: 6. The germline V gene encodes CDR1 SGHNT and CDR2 YYREEE (reference sequence). CDR3 DNA sequence: TGTGCCAGCAGCTCTTGGAGGGACAGGGGTAATGAAAAACTGTTTTTT. Amino acid sequence: CASSSWRDRGNEKLFF.

J is TRBJ2-3 and V is TRBV24-1; TRBD2 aligns across 7 bases. CDR1 and CDR2 from the germline V gene are KGHDR and SFDVKD. The CDR3 is 16 residues long. The J segment lost 5 bases and the V segment lost 4 bases, leaving 11 bases of the junction unmatched. As DNA, the CDR3 is TGTGCCACCAGTGAGTCCTTGAGCGGGATAGGAGATACGCAGTATTTT. This encodes CATSESLSGIGDTQYF.

The V call is TRBV5-5, the J call TRBJ1-2; TRBD1 might be the D (5 bases). V lost 2 bases and J 8 bases, leaving 16 bases between the germline ends. The CDR3 has 14 amino acids. Germline CDR1 reads SGHKS; CDR2 reads YYEKEE (reference sequence). The CDR3 DNA follows: TGTGCCAGCAGCTTCATTACAGGATCTAAGGGCTACACCTTC. Translation: CASSFITGSKGYTF.

The V and J genes are TRBV29-1 and TRBJ2-1; tentative D call: TRBD1 (6 bases). The CDR3 runs to 14 residues. Trimming stripped 7 bases from V and 0 bases from J, with 13 bases between. Germline CDR1 and CDR2: SQVTM and ANQGSEA. The CDR3 sequence is CSAQGRGSYNEQFF. The CDR3 DNA follows: TGCAGCGCCCAGGGGAGAGGCTCCTACAATGAGCAGTTCTTC.

V gene TRBV5-1 combines with J gene TRBJ2-7; tentative D call: TRBD2 (6 bases). The CDR3 totals 15 residues. Trimming cost V 4 bases and J 2 bases, with 16 bases left between them. Germline loops: CDR1 SGHRS, CDR2 YFSETQ. The CDR3 spells CASSETGLGAYEQYF. The CDR3 DNA follows: TGCGCCAGCAGCGAAACGGGACTGGGAGCCTACGAGCAGTACTTC. Supplemented by reference TRBV5-1 and TRBJ2-7, the full variable domain reads KAGVTQTPRYLIKTRGQQVTLSCSPISGHRSVSWYQQTPGQGLQFLFEYFSETQRNKGNFPGRFSGRQFSNSRSEMNVSTLELGDSALYLCASSETGLGAYEQYFGPGTRLTVT.

The J gene is TRBJ1-2, the V gene TRBV24-1; D is unclear. Germline CDR1 is KGHDR and CDR2 is SFDVKD. The V gene lost 1 base and the J gene lost 4 bases, with 3 bases spanning the gap. The CDR3 runs to 12 residues. CDR3 DNA sequence: TGTGCCACCAGTGATTTCAGCTATGGCTACACCTTC. Protein sequence: CATSDFSYGYTF.

The J gene is TRBJ1-3, the V gene TRBV3-1 (or the pseudogene TRBV3-2), with TRBD1 as a possible D gene (5 bases). Germline assignment: CDR1 LGHDT and CDR2 YNNKEL (reference sequence). The CDR3 sequence is 16 residues long. Trimming removed 1 base from V and 0 bases from J, with 10 bases in between. In DNA, the CDR3 is TGTGCCAGCAGCCAAGGACAGATTTCCTCTGGAAACACCATATATTTT. This codes for CASSQGQISSGNTIYF.